Listed below are T cell receptor beta chains from one sample, sequenced in a study of regulatory T cells in long-lasting Graves disease. TCRdb itself ran the multiplex PCR reads through MiXCR, one entry per CDR3 protein. This table holds 360,000 or so distinct CDR3 sequences, more than 20% found once. The source material was peripheral blood mononuclear cells (PBMCs), sampled when the disease was refractory, from a patient treated with antithyroid drugs. The receptors were sampled from a woman aged 40 to 50 with Graves disease. CDR3s include the opening cysteine and the closing phenylalanine or tryptophan. Fields, in order: J gene, V gene, D gene, clone size, CDR3 protein, CDR3 DNA. The D gene is left open where the match is weak. Expanded clones get a size class; other rows say once, few or many, or leave the size out.

TRBJ2-7 | TRBV4-1 | TRBD1 | NA | CASSRLGTGDNEQYF | TGCGCCAGCAGCCGCCTAGGGACAGGGGATAACGAGCAGTACTTC
TRBJ2-2 | TRBV19 | NA | NA | CASSRGWYGGELFF | TGTGCCAGTTCTCGCGGGTGGTATGGCGGGGAGCTGTTTTTT
TRBJ1-4 | TRBV14 | NA | few | CASSRATNEKLFF | TGTGCCAGCAGCCGTGCAACTAATGAAAAACTGTTTTTT
TRBJ1-4 | TRBV3-1 | TRBD1 | NA | CASSQGKGQNEKLFF | TGTGCCAGCAGCCAGGGGAAGGGACAGAATGAAAAACTGTTTTTT
TRBJ2-7 | TRBV15 | NA | NA | CATSRGRGTPYEQYF | TGTGCCACCAGCCGCGGGCGCGGGACGCCCTACGAGCAGTACTTC
TRBJ1-5 | TRBV6-1 | NA | NA | CASSPAREGNQPQHF | TGTGCCAGCAGCCCCGCCCGGGAAGGCAATCAGCCCCAGCATTTT
TRBJ1-5 | TRBV19 | TRBD1 | few | CASSIRTGVGNQPQHF | TGTGCCAGTAGTATCCGGACAGGGGTTGGCAATCAGCCCCAGCATTTT
TRBJ2-4 | TRBV6-2/TRBV6-3 | NA | many | CASSGPHIAALAKNIQYF | TGTGCCAGCAGTGGCCCCCATATAGCGGCACTAGCCAAAAACATTCAGTACTTC
TRBJ2-2 | TRBV20-1 | NA | NA | CSARSYVYTGELFF | TGCAGTGCTAGAAGCTACGTTTACACCGGGGAGCTGTTTTTT
TRBJ1-1 | TRBV20-1 | NA | many | CRRDMNTEAFF | TGCAGGAGGGATATGAACACTGAAGCTTTCTTT
TRBJ2-7 | TRBV20-1 | NA | NA | CSAPYSRRGAGEQYF | TGCAGTGCCCCGTATAGCCGTCGGGGGGCCGGCGAGCAGTACTTC
TRBJ1-5 | TRBV27 | NA | many | CASSLVDSNQPQHF | TGTGCCAGCAGTTTGGTGGATAGCAATCAGCCCCAGCATTTT
TRBJ2-5 | TRBV6-2/TRBV6-3 | NA | many | CASSYANQETQYF | TGTGCCAGCAGTTACGCCAACCAAGAGACCCAGTACTTC
TRBJ1-1 | TRBV2 | NA | medium-sized | CASSVQGMSTEAFF | TGTGCCAGCAGTGTCCAGGGAATGTCGACTGAAGCTTTCTTT
TRBJ2-4 | TRBV15 | TRBD2 | NA | CATSGRDYSRDIQYF | TGTGCCACCAGCGGTAGGGACTACTCCCGGGACATTCAGTACTTC
TRBJ1-2 | TRBV12-3/TRBV12-4 | NA | few | CASSLWAGEAGYTF | TGTGCCAGCAGTTTATGGGCAGGTGAGGCTGGCTACACCTTC
TRBJ1-1 | TRBV7-9 | TRBD1 | many | CASRRQGLGNTEAFF | TGTGCCAGCAGGCGACAGGGGCTAGGAAACACTGAAGCTTTCTTT
TRBJ2-7 | TRBV7-2 | NA | NA | CASSQKGNSLYEQYF | TGTGCCAGCAGCCAAAAGGGAAATTCCCTTTACGAGCAGTACTTC
TRBJ2-7 | TRBV2 | TRBD2 | many | CASRPGLADSYEQYF | TGTGCCAGCAGACCCGGACTAGCGGACTCCTACGAGCAGTACTTC
TRBJ2-2 | TRBV29-1 | NA | NA | CSGMGHSTGELFF | TGCAGCGGGATGGGTCATTCGACCGGGGAGCTGTTTTTT
TRBJ2-2 | TRBV2 | NA | many | CASTVGKLLNTGELFF | TGTGCCAGCACCGTCGGGAAACTATTAAACACCGGGGAGCTGTTTTTT
TRBJ2-5 | TRBV29-1 | NA | many | CSGETGPQETQYF | TGCAGCGGGGAAACAGGACCCCAAGAGACCCAGTACTTC
TRBJ2-1 | TRBV2 | TRBD2 | NA | CARGLAGVNEQFF | TGTGCCAGGGGACTAGCGGGAGTAAATGAGCAGTTCTTC
TRBJ1-5 | TRBV19 | NA | few | CASSMMRRSRGQPQHF | TGTGCCAGTAGTATGATGAGGCGGAGCAGGGGTCAGCCCCAGCATTTT
TRBJ2-3 | TRBV10-3 | NA | NA | CAISEPPTDTQYF | TGTGCCATCAGTGAGCCACCCACAGATACGCAGTATTTT
TRBJ2-7 | TRBV20-1 | NA | many | CSARNPPRYEQYF | TGCAGTGCTAGAAACCCCCCGCGCTACGAGCAGTACTTC
TRBJ2-6 | TRBV20-1 | NA | few | CSARTSESSGANVLTF | TGCAGTGCCAGGACATCCGAGAGCTCTGGGGCCAACGTCCTGACTTTC
TRBJ2-7 | TRBV6-5 | TRBD1 | NA | CASSYGGTGYYEQYF | TGTGCCAGCAGTTACGGGGGGACAGGTTACTACGAGCAGTACTTC
TRBJ1-2 | TRBV10-3 | TRBD1 | many | CAISESSQTGNYGYTF | TGTGCCATCAGTGAGTCCTCTCAGACAGGGAACTATGGCTACACCTTC
TRBJ2-1 | TRBV6-1 | TRBD2 | NA | CAGASSGRPPYNEQFF | TGTGCCGGGGCCTCTAGCGGGAGACCCCCCTACAATGAGCAGTTCTTC
TRBJ2-5 | TRBV20-1 | TRBD1 | few | CSARRDSGLETQYF | TGCAGTGCTAGGAGGGACAGCGGACTGGAGACCCAGTACTTC
TRBJ2-7 | TRBV5-1 | TRBD1 | NA | CASSLLPGQGLEQYF | TGCGCCAGCAGCTTGTTACCGGGACAGGGGCTCGAGCAGTACTTC
TRBJ1-4 | TRBV3-1 | NA | many | CASSQDSGHNEKLFF | TGTGCCAGCAGCCAAGATTCCGGGCATAATGAAAAACTGTTTTTT
TRBJ2-7 | TRBV28 | TRBD1 | many | CASRGNGQGDEQYF | TGTGCCAGTAGGGGTAATGGACAGGGCGACGAGCAGTACTTC
TRBJ2-1 | TRBV9 | TRBD2 | NA | CASSVGSGRASNEQFF | TGTGCCAGCAGCGTGGGGAGCGGGAGGGCCTCCAATGAGCAGTTCTTC
TRBJ1-6 | TRBV3-1 | NA | many | CASSHQGANSPLHF | TGTGCCAGCAGCCATCAAGGGGCTAATTCACCCCTCCACTTT
TRBJ2-5 | TRBV18 | NA | NA | CASSTRLEETQYF | TGTGCCAGCTCAACCAGGCTGGAGGAGACCCAGTACTTC
TRBJ2-2 | TRBV6-1 | NA | many | CASSRYRNTGELFF | TGTGCCAGCAGTCGATACAGGAACACCGGGGAGCTGTTTTTT
TRBJ2-5 | TRBV10-3 | NA | NA | CAISSRETQYF | TGTGCCATCAGTTCGAGGGAGACCCAGTACTTC
TRBJ1-2 | TRBV30 | TRBD1 | NA | CAWRSQGAGYGYTF | TGTGCCTGGCGTTCCCAGGGGGCGGGCTATGGCTACACCTTC
TRBJ2-7 | TRBV11-2 | NA | many | CASSALRVNEQYF | TGTGCCAGCAGCGCCCTCAGGGTAAACGAGCAGTACTTC
TRBJ2-1 | TRBV6-4 | NA | many | CASSDNPDAPYNEQFF | TGTGCCAGCAGTGACAATCCGGATGCGCCCTACAATGAGCAGTTCTTC
TRBJ1-3 | TRBV2 | NA | few | CASNPDRSSGNTIYF | TGTGCCAGCAACCCGGACAGAAGCTCTGGAAACACCATATATTTT
TRBJ1-2 | TRBV2 | TRBD1 | many | CANKDRGGYGYTF | TGTGCCAACAAGGACAGGGGTGGTTATGGCTACACCTTC
TRBJ1-2 | TRBV29-1 | NA | many | CSVVNRDGYTF | TGCAGCGTGGTTAACAGAGATGGCTACACCTTC
TRBJ1-2 | TRBV28 | NA | many | CASSLEGGVYGYTF | TGTGCCAGCAGTTTGGAGGGTGGTGTCTATGGCTACACCTTC
TRBJ2-7 | TRBV2 | NA | many | CASRRTYEQYF | TGTGCCAGCCGAAGGACCTACGAGCAGTACTTC
TRBJ1-5 | TRBV15 | TRBD1 | few | CATSRVGQGYQPQHF | TGTGCCACCAGCAGAGTGGGACAGGGGTATCAGCCCCAGCATTTT
TRBJ2-5 | TRBV18 | NA | many | CASSPPGVEETQYF | TGTGCCAGCTCACCACCGGGAGTAGAAGAGACCCAGTACTTC
TRBJ2-2 | TRBV6-1 | TRBD1 | many | CASSGQGVGELFF | TGTGCCAGCAGTGGACAGGGAGTGGGGGAGCTGTTTTTT
TRBJ2-7 | TRBV6-5 | NA | many | CASSYSGFGGMMGEQYF | TGTGCCAGCAGTTACTCCGGGTTCGGTGGCATGATGGGCGAGCAGTACTTC
TRBJ1-1 | TRBV2 | NA | many | CASSVDRYTEAFF | TGTGCCAGCAGTGTTGACAGGTACACTGAAGCTTTCTTT
TRBJ1-5 | TRBV20-1 | TRBD1 | NA | CSAGGQGYSNQPQHF | TGCAGTGCTGGAGGACAGGGCTATAGCAATCAGCCCCAGCATTTT
TRBJ2-2 | TRBV20-1 | NA | NA | CSARKTANTGELFF | TGCAGTGCCAGGAAGACTGCGAACACCGGGGAGCTGTTTTTT
TRBJ2-1 | TRBV12-5 | NA | NA | CASGLVLIGSAHEQFF | TGTGCTAGTGGTTTGGTACTTATCGGGAGTGCCCATGAGCAGTTCTTC
TRBJ2-2 | TRBV11-2 | TRBD1 | few | CASSSTGLTGELFF | TGTGCCAGCAGCTCGACAGGGCTGACCGGGGAGCTGTTTTTT
TRBJ1-2 | TRBV19 | NA | NA | CASWGGTNGYTF | TGTGCCAGTTGGGGGGGGACAAACGGCTACACCTTC
TRBJ2-1 | TRBV12-3/TRBV12-4 | NA | many | CASSLRGFSYNEQFF | TGTGCCAGCAGTTTGAGGGGCTTCTCCTACAATGAGCAGTTCTTC
TRBJ1-5 | TRBV6-1 | NA | many | CASQLAGDGNQPQHF | TGTGCCAGCCAGCTGGCGGGGGACGGCAATCAGCCCCAGCATTTT